This passage covers 5 T cell receptor beta chains from one sample sequenced in a study of T cells in localized non-small cell lung cancer. Assay: immunoSEQ multiplex PCR; the TCRdb copy retains only in-frame clones and omits some. Among approximately 5,100 clones, less than 40% were seen once, and the ten largest hold more than 8%. Sequences were derived from lung tumor tissue, sampled before any cancer treatment. The receptor source for this set is a male donor older than 55 with stage I squamous cell lung carcinoma.

This sequence joins TRBV18 and TRBJ2-1; 7 bases agree with TRBD2. The CDR3 length is 13 residues. The J segment lost 8 bases and the V segment lost 4 bases, leaving 5 bases of the junction unmatched. The germline gives CDR1 KGHSH, CDR2 LQKENI. The CDR3 loop is CASSLGTNDEQFF. The CDR3 region has the DNA TGTGCCAGCTCACTCGGGACTAACGATGAGCAGTTCTTC.

This clone is classed as medium-sized. This chain uses TRBV6-8 with TRBJ1-2, with 8 nucleotides matching TRBD1. Germline trimming cut 7 bases from V and 3 bases from J; bases unmatched to any gene: 4. This CDR3 is built from 13 residues. CDR1 and CDR2 (germline): MNHGY, SAAAGT. The CDR3 reads CASKGQGDYGYTF. In DNA, the CDR3 is TGTGCCAGCAAAGGACAGGGTGACTATGGCTACACCTTC.

This clone has at least ten counts. The genes are TRBV6-8 and TRBJ1-2; D is ambiguous. In germline, CDR1 is MNHGY, CDR2 SAAAGT. The CDR3 extends over 14 amino acids. V lost 6 bases and J 4 bases, leaving 15 bases between the germline ends. CDR3 residues: CASSPRQRPYGYTF. The CDR3, as DNA: TGTGCCAGCAGCCCCCGGCAGAGACCCTATGGCTACACCTTC.

In this sample, this clone turned up a few times. This chain connects TRBV19 to TRBJ2-5; 9 bases are shared with TRBD1. The junction had 3 bases not matched to a gene; V was cut back by 5 bases and J by 5 bases. The germline V gene has CDR1 LNHDA and CDR2 SQIVND (reference sequence). This CDR3 is built from 13 residues. CDR3 coding DNA: TGTGCCAGTAGTCCCGGACAGGGGGAGACCCAGTACTTC. It codes for CASSPGQGETQYF.

CDR3 protein: CASSLGSSYNSPLHF. As DNA, the CDR3 is TGTGCCAGCAGCTTAGGCAGCTCCTATAATTCACCCCTCCACTTT. The rearrangement links TRBV11-3 to TRBJ1-6; the D is unclear. CDR1 is SGHNT, CDR2 YENEEA, per germline. V dropped 1 base and J dropped 0 bases, with 4 bases sitting between them. The CDR3 has 15 amino acids.